These T cell receptor beta chains were read from a single sample in a study of OX40 agonist ivuxolimab in advanced cancers. Clones were read by immunoSEQ multiplex PCR, and TCRdb kept only the in-frame ones, dropping some. This table has about 64,000 clones, about four fifths appearing once. The sample here was CD4+ or CD8+ T cells sorted from blood, taken in a trial of the OX40 agonist ivuxolimab. The receptors shown here come from an adult with an advanced solid tumor such as melanoma, head and neck, liver or kidney cancer. Each CDR3 is given with its conserved first and last residue. D genes are given only for firm matches. A row's size may be missing; if present it is once, few, many or a size class.

>TRBJ1-4|once|TRBV2|.|14
CASRADSQNEKLFF
TGTGCCAGCAGAGCGGACAGCCAGAATGAAAAACTGTTTTTT
>TRBJ2-3|.|TRBV6-5|.|14
CASSYSGSADTQYF
TGTGCCAGCAGTTACTCAGGGAGCGCAGATACGCAGTATTTT
>TRBJ1-1|.|TRBV10-3|.|12
CAIRAQGGEAFF
TGTGCCATCAGAGCCCAGGGCGGTGAAGCTTTCTTT
>TRBJ2-2|.|TRBV7-9|TRBD2|16
CASSLAGGRSFGELFF
TGTGCCAGCAGCCTAGCGGGGGGGCGCTCGTTCGGGGAGCTGTTTTTT
>TRBJ1-5|.|TRBV7-2|TRBD1|15
CASSLGTGGSQPQHF
TGTGCCAGCAGCTTAGGTACAGGGGGCTCTCAGCCCCAGCATTTT
>TRBJ2-1|.|TRBV5-1|TRBD1|16
CASSLEWDRGLNEQFF
TGCGCCAGCAGCTTGGAGTGGGACAGGGGGCTAAATGAGCAGTTCTTC
>TRBJ1-1|.|TRBV11-2|.|15
CASSPLSFMNTEAFF
TGTGCCAGCAGCCCGCTCTCTTTCATGAACACTGAAGCTTTCTTT
>TRBJ2-7|.|TRBV5-1|.|14
CASSLAAGKYEQYF
TGCGCCAGCAGCTTGGCGGCGGGAAAGTACGAGCAGTACTTC
>TRBJ1-1|.|TRBV5-1|TRBD1|14
CASSVQTGRTEAFF
TGCGCCAGCAGCGTCCAGACAGGGAGGACTGAAGCTTTCTTT
>TRBJ2-7|.|TRBV11-3|TRBD1|14
CASSPGQGTYEQYF
TGTGCCAGCAGTCCGGGACAGGGTACCTACGAGCAGTACTTC
>TRBJ1-1|once|TRBV19|TRBD1|15
CASIRTGRRDTEAFF
TGTGCCAGTATTCGGACAGGGAGACGTGACACTGAAGCTTTCTTT
>TRBJ2-7|.|TRBV6-6|TRBD1|14
CASSYSRGPYEQYF
TGTGCCAGCAGTTACTCAAGGGGGCCCTACGAGCAGTACTTC
>TRBJ2-7|.|TRBV6-6|.|12
CASSKQGYEQYF
TGTGCCAGCAGTAAACAGGGCTACGAGCAGTACTTC
>TRBJ2-7|.|TRBV10-2|TRBD2|14
CASSLLAYTYEQYF
TGCGCCAGCAGTTTACTAGCGTACACCTACGAGCAGTACTTC
>TRBJ2-7|.|TRBV30|.|14
CAWSYQGRDYEQYF
TGTGCCTGGAGTTATCAGGGCAGGGACTACGAGCAGTACTTC
>TRBJ2-7|.|TRBV14|TRBD1|18
CASSQDGTGRAVSYEQYF
TGTGCCAGCAGCCAAGACGGGACAGGTCGAGCGGTTTCCTACGAGCAGTACTTC
>TRBJ2-7|.|TRBV5-1|TRBD1|13
CASSEGQVYEQYF
TGCGCCAGCAGCGAGGGACAGGTATACGAGCAGTACTTC
>TRBJ2-7|once|TRBV7-8|TRBD1|15
CASSTRTGDTYEQYF
TGTGCCAGCAGCACCCGGACAGGGGACACCTACGAGCAGTACTTC
>TRBJ1-3|.|TRBV18|.|16
CASSPWFGSSGNTIYF
TGTGCCAGCTCACCATGGTTCGGGAGCTCTGGAAACACCATATATTTT
>TRBJ2-1|.|TRBV7-9|.|14
CASSLGRDNNEQFF
TGTGCCAGCAGCTTAGGGCGGGACAACAATGAGCAGTTCTTC
>TRBJ2-1|once|TRBV19|TRBD1|12
CASSRTGDEQFF
TGTGCCAGTAGTAGGACAGGGGATGAGCAGTTCTTC
>TRBJ2-7|.|TRBV6-5|.|11
CASVNRYEQYF
TGTGCCAGCGTAAATCGCTACGAGCAGTACTTC
>TRBJ1-5|.|TRBV7-2|TRBD1|15
CASRTPGTDNQPQHF
TGTGCCAGCAGAACTCCCGGGACAGACAATCAGCCCCAGCATTTT
>TRBJ2-5|.|TRBV30|.|12
CAWSNKLGTQYF
TGTGCCTGGAGTAACAAACTAGGGACCCAGTACTTC
>TRBJ2-3|.|TRBV10-3|.|11
CAITTHDTQYF
TGTGCCATCACTACTCATGATACGCAGTATTTT
>TRBJ1-1|.|TRBV18|TRBD1|15
CASSPTGVGNTEAFF
TGTGCCAGCTCACCTACAGGGGTAGGGAACACTGAAGCTTTCTTT
>TRBJ2-3|.|TRBV7-2|TRBD1|15
CASSELGQGKDTQYF
TGTGCCAGCAGCGAACTGGGACAGGGCAAGGATACGCAGTATTTT
>TRBJ2-1|once|TRBV7-7|TRBD2|14
CASSPSTSGGEQFF
TGTGCCAGCAGCCCTTCTACTAGCGGGGGGGAGCAGTTCTTC
>TRBJ1-1|.|TRBV11-3|.|15
CASSLGRWANTEAFF
TGTGCCAGCAGCTTGGGAAGGTGGGCGAACACTGAAGCTTTCTTT
>TRBJ2-1|.|TRBV27|TRBD2|14
CASSVLAGYNEQFF
TGTGCCAGCAGTGTCCTAGCGGGTTACAATGAGCAGTTCTTC
>TRBJ2-4|.|TRBV4-1|TRBD1|14
CASSQAGQGAIQYF
TGCGCCAGCAGCCAAGCGGGACAGGGCGCCATTCAGTACTTC
>TRBJ1-1|.|TRBV5-1|.|13
CASSFRTVGGAFF
TGCGCCAGCAGCTTCCGGACAGTCGGGGGAGCTTTCTTT
>TRBJ1-2|.|TRBV6-5|.|16
CASSYFYTGAVDGYTF
TGTGCCAGCAGTTACTTCTACACGGGGGCAGTGGATGGCTACACCTTC
>TRBJ1-1|.|TRBV9|TRBD1|16
CASSAPRDSSNTEAFF
TGTGCCAGCAGCGCCCCGAGGGACAGTTCGAACACTGAAGCTTTCTTT
>TRBJ2-3|.|TRBV4-3|.|15
CASSQDPDLQDTQYF
TGCGCCAGCAGCCAAGATCCGGATTTGCAAGATACGCAGTATTTT
>TRBJ2-5|.|TRBV9|.|13
CASSGRVGETQYF
TGTGCCAGCAGCGGCAGGGTCGGGGAGACCCAGTACTTC
>TRBJ1-4|.|TRBV27|.|14
CASRFQGMDEKLFF
TGTGCCAGCAGATTCCAGGGGATGGATGAAAAACTGTTTTTT
>TRBJ2-5|.|TRBV7-9|.|13
CASSLVPAETQYF
TGTGCCAGCAGCTTAGTACCGGCGGAGACCCAGTACTTC
>TRBJ1-1|.|TRBV7-9|.|16
CASSRPPQGRGTEAFF
TGTGCCAGCAGCCGCCCCCCACAGGGCCGGGGCACTGAAGCTTTCTTT
>TRBJ2-5|.|TRBV5-1|.|13
CASSLYGRETQYF
TGCGCCAGCAGCTTGTACGGGCGGGAGACCCAGTACTTC
>TRBJ2-3|once|TRBV5-4|.|14
CASSARGTTDTQYF
TGTGCCAGCAGCGCCCGGGGGACCACAGATACGCAGTATTTT
>TRBJ1-1|.|TRBV6-6|TRBD1|14
CASSPGTGVNEAFF
TGTGCCAGCAGTCCCGGGACAGGGGTGAATGAAGCTTTCTTT
>TRBJ2-7|.|TRBV4-3|.|18
CASSQYVTEQTLSYEQYF
TGCGCCAGCAGCCAATATGTCACGGAGCAAACCCTCTCCTACGAGCAGTACTTC
>TRBJ2-3|.|TRBV7-2|TRBD2|14
CASSPYKRLAAGYF
TGTGCCAGCAGCCCTTACAAAAGACTAGCGGCGGGGTATTTT
>TRBJ2-3|.|TRBV11-2|.|13
CASSLRDLDTQYF
TGTGCCAGCAGCTTACGGGACCTAGATACGCAGTATTTT
>TRBJ2-1|.|TRBV2|.|15
CASSSGTGAYNEQFF
TGTGCCAGCAGTTCCGGGACTGGGGCCTACAATGAGCAGTTCTTC
>TRBJ2-7|.|TRBV11-2|TRBD2|16
CASSFTSGGSSYEQYF
TGTGCCAGCAGCTTCACTAGCGGGGGGAGCTCCTACGAGCAGTACTTC
>TRBJ2-7|.|TRBV27|TRBD2|15
CASSLAPGGGYEQYF
TGTGCCAGCAGTTTGGCGCCGGGGGGAGGCTACGAGCAGTACTTC
>TRBJ2-7|.|TRBV5-1|.|12
CASSFSSYEQYF
TGCGCCAGCAGCTTTAGCTCCTACGAGCAGTACTTC
>TRBJ2-1|.|TRBV11-2|.|14
CASSLYGSYNEQFF
TGTGCCAGCAGCTTATATGGCTCCTACAATGAGCAGTTCTTC
>TRBJ2-1|.|TRBV10-3|TRBD2|14
CAISPTGGANEQFF
TGTGCCATCAGTCCCACGGGGGGGGCCAATGAGCAGTTCTTC
>TRBJ2-7|.|TRBV28|.|15
CASSLPMGSAYEQYF
TGTGCCAGCAGTTTGCCCATGGGAAGCGCCTACGAGCAGTACTTC
>TRBJ2-5|once|TRBV6-1|.|15
CASSAGMALQETQYF
TGTGCCAGCAGTGCCGGGATGGCCCTCCAAGAGACCCAGTACTTC